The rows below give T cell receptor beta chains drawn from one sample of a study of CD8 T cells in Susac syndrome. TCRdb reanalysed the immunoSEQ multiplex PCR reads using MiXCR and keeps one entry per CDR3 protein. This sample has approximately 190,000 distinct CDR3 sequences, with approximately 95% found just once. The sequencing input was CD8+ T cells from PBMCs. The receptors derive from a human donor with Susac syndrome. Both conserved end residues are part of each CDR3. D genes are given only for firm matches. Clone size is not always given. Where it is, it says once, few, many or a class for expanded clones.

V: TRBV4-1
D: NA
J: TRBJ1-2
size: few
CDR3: CASSQDRGNYGYTF
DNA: TGCGCCAGCAGCCAAGATCGGGGGAACTATGGCTACACCTTC

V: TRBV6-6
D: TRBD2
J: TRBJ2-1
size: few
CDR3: CASSPWTSNNEQFF
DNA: TGTGCCAGCAGCCCTTGGACTAGCAACAATGAGCAGTTCTTC

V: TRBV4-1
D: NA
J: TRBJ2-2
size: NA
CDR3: CASSPWTGTGELFF
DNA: TGCGCCAGCAGCCCCTGGACTGGCACCGGGGAGCTGTTTTTT

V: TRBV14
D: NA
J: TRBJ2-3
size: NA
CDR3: CASSQGIGADTQYF
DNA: TGTGCCAGCAGCCAAGGTATAGGGGCAGATACGCAGTATTTT

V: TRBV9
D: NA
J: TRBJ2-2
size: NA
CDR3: CASSVEGGIGRGWTGELFF
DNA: TGTGCCAGCAGCGTAGAGGGGGGGATCGGCAGGGGTTGGACCGGGGAGCTGTTTTTT

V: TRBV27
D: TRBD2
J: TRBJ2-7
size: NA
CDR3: CASSLAGAYEQYF
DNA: TGTGCCAGCAGTTTGGCGGGGGCCTACGAGCAGTACTTC

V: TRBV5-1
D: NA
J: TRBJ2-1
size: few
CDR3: CASSPLADNEQFF
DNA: TGCGCCAGCAGCCCCCTGGCTGACAATGAGCAGTTCTTC

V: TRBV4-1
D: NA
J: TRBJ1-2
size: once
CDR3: CASSQSRQASYGYTF
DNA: TGCGCCAGCAGCCAATCTAGGCAGGCAAGCTATGGCTACACCTTC

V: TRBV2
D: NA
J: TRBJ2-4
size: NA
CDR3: CASSDRLAKNIQYF
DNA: TGTGCCAGCAGTGATCGACTAGCCAAAAACATTCAGTACTTC

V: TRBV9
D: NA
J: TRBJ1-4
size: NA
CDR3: CASSLRGATNEKLFF
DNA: TGTGCCAGCAGCCTTAGGGGGGCAACTAATGAAAAACTGTTTTTT

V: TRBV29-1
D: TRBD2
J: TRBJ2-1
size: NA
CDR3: CSVLGTSGGSRNEQFF
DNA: TGCAGCGTTCTTGGGACTAGCGGGGGCTCTCGGAATGAGCAGTTCTTC

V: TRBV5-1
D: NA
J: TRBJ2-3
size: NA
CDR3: CASSLAGIRTDTQYF
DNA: TGCGCCAGCAGCTTGGCGGGGATCCGCACAGATACGCAGTATTTT

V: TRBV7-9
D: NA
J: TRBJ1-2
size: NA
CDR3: CASSLDNYGYTF
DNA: TGTGCCAGCAGCTTAGACAACTATGGCTACACCTTC

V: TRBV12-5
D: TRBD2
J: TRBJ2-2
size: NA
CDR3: CASGLTVLAGNAGELFF
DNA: TGTGCTAGTGGTTTGACAGTCCTAGCGGGGAATGCCGGGGAGCTGTTTTTT

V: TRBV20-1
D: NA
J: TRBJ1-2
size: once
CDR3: CSARGRQYGYTF
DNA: TGCAGTGCTAGGGGGCGTCAATATGGCTACACCTTC

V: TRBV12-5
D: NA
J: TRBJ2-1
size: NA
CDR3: CASGSTAYNEQFF
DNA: TGTGCTAGTGGTTCGACGGCTTACAATGAGCAGTTCTTC

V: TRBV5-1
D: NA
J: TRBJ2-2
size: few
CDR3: CASSFEPNTGELFF
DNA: TGCGCCAGCAGCTTTGAACCGAACACCGGGGAGCTGTTTTTT

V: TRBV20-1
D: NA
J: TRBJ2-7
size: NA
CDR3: CSARLDGSYEQYF
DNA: TGCAGTGCTAGGTTGGACGGCTCCTACGAGCAGTACTTC

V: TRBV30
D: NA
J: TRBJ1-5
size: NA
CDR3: CAWSVGGQGYQPQHF
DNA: TGTGCCTGGAGTGTAGGGGGGCAGGGCTATCAGCCCCAGCATTTT

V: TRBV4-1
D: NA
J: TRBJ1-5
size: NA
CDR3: CASSQELNQPQHF
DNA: TGCGCCAGCAGCCAAGAACTTAATCAGCCCCAGCATTTT

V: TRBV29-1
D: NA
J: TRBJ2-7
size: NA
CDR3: CSALLNFDYEQYF
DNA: TGCAGCGCCCTCTTGAATTTCGACTACGAGCAGTACTTC

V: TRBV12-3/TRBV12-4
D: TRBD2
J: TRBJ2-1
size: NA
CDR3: CASSSGTSGGSYNEQFF
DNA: TGTGCCAGCAGTTCAGGGACTAGCGGTGGCTCCTACAATGAGCAGTTCTTC

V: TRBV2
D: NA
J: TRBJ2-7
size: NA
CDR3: CASSENGQTYEQYF
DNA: TGTGCCAGCAGCGAAAATGGACAGACCTACGAGCAGTACTTC

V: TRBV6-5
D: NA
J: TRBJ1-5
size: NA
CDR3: CASSSRGGSNQPQHF
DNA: TGTGCCAGCAGTTCCCGGGGGGGGAGCAATCAGCCCCAGCATTTT

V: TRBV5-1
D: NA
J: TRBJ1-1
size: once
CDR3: CASSLDLGTYITEAFF
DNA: TGCGCCAGCAGCTTGGATTTGGGGACTTACATCACTGAAGCTTTCTTT

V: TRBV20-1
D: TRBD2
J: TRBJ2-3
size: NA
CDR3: CSALLPSGGIADTQYF
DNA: TGCAGTGCTCTACTCCCTAGCGGGGGGATCGCAGATACGCAGTATTTT

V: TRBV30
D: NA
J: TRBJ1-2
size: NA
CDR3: CAWSLTRVTYGYTF
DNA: TGTGCCTGGAGTTTGACCAGGGTTACCTATGGCTACACCTTC

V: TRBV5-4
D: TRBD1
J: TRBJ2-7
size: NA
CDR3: CASSEQGAPSYEQYF
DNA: TGTGCCAGCAGCGAACAGGGGGCCCCATCCTACGAGCAGTACTTC

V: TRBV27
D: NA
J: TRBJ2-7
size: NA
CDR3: CARRGVLGKTSYEQYF
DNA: TGTGCCAGACGTGGGGTTTTGGGTAAGACGAGCTACGAGCAGTACTTC

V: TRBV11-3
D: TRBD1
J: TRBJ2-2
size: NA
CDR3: CASSFGQGQNTGELFF
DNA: TGTGCCAGCAGCTTCGGACAGGGCCAGAACACCGGGGAGCTGTTTTTT